A selection of T cell receptor beta chains follows, all from one sample in a study of breast tumors, draining lymph nodes, adjacent tissues. One entry per CDR3 protein results from TCRdb running MiXCR on the multiplex PCR reads. The sample contains roughly 86,000 distinct CDR3 sequences, roughly 20% of which appear only once. Sample: axillary lymph node tissue. These receptors originate from a female donor with breast cancer. Some clones in this sample may be carry-over from other donors' samples. Each CDR3 is given with its conserved first and last residue. A D gene is named only where the DNA matches it firmly. The size field is filled for only some rows; it gives once, few, many or a size class.

cdr3_length,clone_size,d_call,j_call,v_call,cdr3_aa,cdr3_nt
14,many,NA,TRBJ1-3,TRBV12-3/TRBV12-4,CASSLQLAGNTIYF,TGTGCCAGCAGTTTACAGTTAGCTGGAAACACCATATATTTT
15,many,NA,TRBJ2-1,TRBV6-5,CASSSRAVAGDEQFF,TGTGCCAGCAGCTCCCGGGCGGTAGCCGGGGATGAGCAGTTCTTC
14,many,TRBD1,TRBJ2-7,TRBV5-1,CASSGTTGTYEQYF,TGCGCCAGCAGCGGCACGACAGGGACCTACGAGCAGTACTTC
13,many,NA,TRBJ2-2,TRBV5-1,CASSFGAAGELFF,TGCGCCAGCAGCTTTGGGGCGGCCGGGGAGCTGTTTTTT
16,few,TRBD1,TRBJ2-4,TRBV19,CASRPDRAVAKNIQYF,TGTGCCAGTAGACCGGACAGGGCCGTAGCCAAAAACATTCAGTACTTC
15,many,TRBD1,TRBJ2-1,TRBV5-1,CASSLAQGVYNEQFF,TGCGCCAGCAGCTTGGCACAGGGGGTATACAATGAGCAGTTCTTC
15,many,NA,TRBJ2-2,TRBV5-1,CASSLGSVGSGELFF,TGCGCCAGCAGCTTGGGGTCGGTGGGTTCCGGGGAGCTGTTTTTT
15,many,NA,TRBJ2-3,TRBV12-3/TRBV12-4,CASSLWDSYTDTQYF,TGTGCCAGCAGTTTATGGGACTCATACACAGATACGCAGTATTTT
12,few,NA,TRBJ2-5,TRBV7-9,CASSLGEGTQYF,TGTGCCAGCAGCTTGGGGGAAGGGACCCAGTACTTC
11,NA,NA,TRBJ2-3,TRBV29-1,CSADFGNTQYF,TGCAGCGCCGACTTTGGGAACACGCAGTATTTT
13,few,NA,TRBJ2-7,TRBV28,CASSPTGRYEQYF,TGTGCCAGCAGTCCAACGGGCCGCTACGAGCAGTACTTC
15,many,TRBD2,TRBJ2-2,TRBV7-9,CASSRSGRGTGELFF,TGTGCCAGCAGCCGGAGCGGGAGGGGCACCGGGGAGCTGTTTTTT
15,many,TRBD1,TRBJ1-3,TRBV6-6,CASGTGESSGNTIYF,TGTGCCAGTGGAACAGGGGAAAGCTCTGGAAACACCATATATTTT
14,many,TRBD2,TRBJ2-7,TRBV6-1,CASSTSGIGDEQYF,TGTGCCAGCAGTACTAGCGGGATAGGGGACGAGCAGTACTTC
17,many,NA,TRBJ1-4,TRBV7-6,CASSNRPIIGTNEKLFF,TGTGCCAGCAGCAATAGACCCATTATAGGAACTAATGAAAAACTGTTTTTT
15,many,NA,TRBJ1-5,TRBV4-2,CASSQDAGGNQPQHF,TGTGCCAGCAGCCAAGATGCGGGAGGCAATCAGCCCCAGCATTTT
14,few,TRBD2,TRBJ2-1,TRBV27,CASSTAGPYNEQFF,TGTGCCAGCAGTACAGCGGGACCCTACAATGAGCAGTTCTTC
15,NA,NA,TRBJ1-5,TRBV6-6,CASSYSIGVGQPQHF,TGTGCCAGCAGTTACTCGATCGGGGTTGGGCAGCCCCAGCATTTT
22,few,TRBD2,TRBJ2-4,TRBV9,CASSVNLWVRLAGDLAKNIQYF,TGTGCCAGCAGCGTCAACCTCTGGGTTAGGCTAGCGGGGGACCTAGCCAAAAACATTCAGTACTTC
16,NA,TRBD2,TRBJ2-3,TRBV6-2/TRBV6-3,CASSGTSGRAADTQYF,TGTGCCAGCAGCGGGACTAGCGGGAGGGCCGCAGATACGCAGTATTTT
16,many,TRBD2,TRBJ2-1,TRBV7-2,CASSSRTSGRVNEQFF,TGTGCCAGCAGCTCCCGGACTAGCGGGAGGGTTAATGAGCAGTTCTTC
13,many,NA,TRBJ2-5,TRBV29-1,CSVDEGNVETQYF,TGCAGCGTTGACGAGGGAAATGTAGAGACCCAGTACTTC
14,medium-sized,TRBD1,TRBJ1-6,TRBV7-8,CASSRQGAESPLHF,TGTGCCAGCAGCAGACAGGGGGCGGAGTCACCCCTCCACTTT
13,many,NA,TRBJ2-5,TRBV20-1,CSATSGVQETQYF,TGCAGTGCTACCTCTGGGGTCCAAGAGACCCAGTACTTC
13,many,NA,TRBJ2-7,TRBV29-1,CSVRSSSSYEQYF,TGCAGCGTTCGGTCATCCAGCTCCTACGAGCAGTACTTC
15,NA,NA,TRBJ2-7,TRBV9,CASSGGAGRGTEQYF,TGTGCCAGCAGCGGAGGGGCGGGACGGGGAACCGAGCAGTACTTC
14,many,TRBD1,TRBJ1-4,TRBV2,CASSDRTGAEKLFF,TGTGCCAGCAGTGACCGGACAGGGGCTGAAAAACTGTTTTTT
16,many,TRBD1,TRBJ2-5,TRBV5-6,CASSLLRDRAGETQYF,TGTGCCAGCAGCTTGCTCCGCGACAGGGCGGGAGAGACCCAGTACTTC
17,many,NA,TRBJ2-3,TRBV7-6,CASSLPSLGPSKDTQYF,TGTGCCAGCAGCCTCCCTTCTCTAGGCCCCTCTAAAGATACGCAGTATTTT
14,NA,NA,TRBJ2-2,TRBV5-8,CASSLGRATGELSF,TGTGCCAGCAGCTTGGGTAGAGCTACCGGGGAGCTGTCTTTT
15,few,TRBD1,TRBJ2-7,TRBV27,CASSFQQTGGYEQYF,TGTGCCAGCAGTTTTCAACAGACAGGGGGCTACGAGCAGTACTTC
13,many,TRBD1,TRBJ1-2,TRBV6-6,CASRAGQGKGYTF,TGTGCCAGCAGGGCGGGACAGGGTAAAGGCTACACCTTC
15,many,NA,TRBJ2-5,TRBV20-1,CSARDSQAIQETQYF,TGCAGTGCTAGAGATAGCCAGGCGATCCAAGAGACCCAGTACTTC
18,many,TRBD2,TRBJ2-3,TRBV11-2,CASSLVPSGRRITDTQYF,TGTGCCAGCAGCTTAGTTCCTAGCGGGAGGAGAATCACAGATACGCAGTATTTT
13,many,NA,TRBJ2-1,TRBV5-1,CASSYTGMGEQFF,TGCGCCAGCAGCTATACAGGGATGGGAGAGCAGTTCTTC
16,NA,NA,TRBJ1-6,TRBV7-8,CASSLGASSYNSPLHF,TGTGCCAGCAGCTTAGGGGCGAGCTCCTATAATTCACCCCTCCACTTT
13,many,TRBD1,TRBJ1-5,TRBV6-1,CASREGQLQPQHF,TGTGCCAGCAGGGAGGGACAGCTACAGCCCCAGCATTTT
19,NA,TRBD2,TRBJ2-3,TRBV28,CASSLEGSGSFLETDTQYF,TGTGCCAGCAGTTTAGAGGGTAGCGGGAGTTTTTTGGAAACAGATACGCAGTATTTT
18,many,TRBD2,TRBJ2-7,TRBV11-3,CASSLLRGGTKHRYEQYF,TGTGCCAGCAGCTTACTTCGGGGGGGGACTAAACATAGATACGAGCAGTACTTC
15,many,NA,TRBJ1-6,TRBV7-2,CASSLGQGENSPLHF,TGTGCCAGCAGCTTAGGCCAGGGAGAGAATTCACCCCTCCACTTT
12,many,NA,TRBJ1-5,TRBV7-9,CASSNVLGPQHF,TGTGCCAGCAGCAACGTCCTGGGGCCCCAGCATTTT
15,few,TRBD1,TRBJ1-5,TRBV7-2,CASSTDRGGYQPQHF,TGTGCCAGCAGCACCGACAGGGGAGGTTATCAGCCCCAGCATTTT
14,many,TRBD1,TRBJ2-7,TRBV20-1,CSARRPGQGHEQYF,TGCAGTGCTAGACGCCCCGGACAGGGCCACGAGCAGTACTTC
19,many,TRBD2,TRBJ2-1,TRBV16,CASSQLGTSGMSSYNEQFF,TGTGCCAGCAGCCAATTGGGGACTAGCGGGATGAGCTCCTACAATGAGCAGTTCTTC
11,many,NA,TRBJ2-3,TRBV6-5,CASRVADTQYF,TGTGCCAGCCGGGTCGCGGATACGCAGTATTTT
15,many,NA,TRBJ2-2,TRBV5-1,CASSLGLANTGELFF,TGCGCCAGCAGCTTGGGACTAGCGAACACCGGGGAGCTGTTTTTT
18,many,TRBD1,TRBJ2-1,TRBV6-1,CASSLGVNPGTGDNEQFF,TGTGCCAGCAGCCTTGGGGTGAATCCCGGGACAGGGGACAATGAGCAGTTCTTC
12,many,TRBD2,TRBJ2-7,TRBV29-1,CSAASGTYEQYF,TGCAGCGCTGCTAGCGGGACCTACGAGCAGTACTTC